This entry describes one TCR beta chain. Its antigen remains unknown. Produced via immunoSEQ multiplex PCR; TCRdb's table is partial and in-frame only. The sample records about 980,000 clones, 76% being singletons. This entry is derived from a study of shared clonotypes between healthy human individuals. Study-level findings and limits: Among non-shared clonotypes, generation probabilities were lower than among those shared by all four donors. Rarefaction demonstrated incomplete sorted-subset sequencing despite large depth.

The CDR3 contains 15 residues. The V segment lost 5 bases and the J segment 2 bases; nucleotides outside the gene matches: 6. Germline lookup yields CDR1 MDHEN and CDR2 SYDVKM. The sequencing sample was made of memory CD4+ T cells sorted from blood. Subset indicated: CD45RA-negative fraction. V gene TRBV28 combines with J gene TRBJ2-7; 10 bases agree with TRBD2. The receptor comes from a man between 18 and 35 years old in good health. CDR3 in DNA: TGTGCCAGCAGTCCCCTAGCGGGGGCCGCCTACGAGCAGTACTTC. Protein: CASSPLAGAAYEQYF.